This paragraph reports one T cell receptor beta chain. The antigen remains unidentified. Mismatch with germline at one junction end may stem from a read error. The time point denotes: newly diagnosed GD, antithyroid drugs for less than 3 months. Extracted RNA from PBMCs served as the source of the TCR library. Patients with Graves' disease were diagnosed by American Thyroid Association guidelines. A peripheral blood sample, around 8.5 milliliters in volume, was drawn into EDTA tubes. The sample is drawn from a study of regulatory T cells in long-lasting Graves disease. Combining iRepertoire HTBI primers with Arm-PCR of CDR3 regions, the authors built TCR beta libraries. MiXCR, applied by TCRdb to the multiplex PCR reads, yields one record per CDR3 protein. The sample gives approximately 560,000 distinct CDR3 sequences, 15% to 20% of which show up once; approximately 12% is in the top ten. Looked up from germline, CDR1 is SGHTA and CDR2 is FQGTGA. The CDR3 has 17 amino acids.

General study findings and limits: Persistent Graves' patients showed reduced TCR diversity versus newly diagnosed patients.

These data were likewise used in another study, on T cells in Graves' hyperthyroidism and ophthalmopathy. As that report states: Used for diagnoses were clinical symptoms, serum thyroxine and TRAb, thyroid ultrasound and orbital computed tomography.

The sequencing here drew on peripheral blood mononuclear cells (PBMCs), taken at new diagnosis, from a patient treated with antithyroid drugs. The chain is built from TRBV7-3 and TRBJ2-1; TRBD2 matches at 12 bases. The TCR was taken from a man between 18 and 29 years old with Graves disease. The CDR3 loop is CASSLLGLAGGYTEQFF. CDR3 nucleotide sequence: TGTGCCAGCAGCTTACTGGGGCTAGCGGGAGGGTACACTGAGCAGTTCTTC.